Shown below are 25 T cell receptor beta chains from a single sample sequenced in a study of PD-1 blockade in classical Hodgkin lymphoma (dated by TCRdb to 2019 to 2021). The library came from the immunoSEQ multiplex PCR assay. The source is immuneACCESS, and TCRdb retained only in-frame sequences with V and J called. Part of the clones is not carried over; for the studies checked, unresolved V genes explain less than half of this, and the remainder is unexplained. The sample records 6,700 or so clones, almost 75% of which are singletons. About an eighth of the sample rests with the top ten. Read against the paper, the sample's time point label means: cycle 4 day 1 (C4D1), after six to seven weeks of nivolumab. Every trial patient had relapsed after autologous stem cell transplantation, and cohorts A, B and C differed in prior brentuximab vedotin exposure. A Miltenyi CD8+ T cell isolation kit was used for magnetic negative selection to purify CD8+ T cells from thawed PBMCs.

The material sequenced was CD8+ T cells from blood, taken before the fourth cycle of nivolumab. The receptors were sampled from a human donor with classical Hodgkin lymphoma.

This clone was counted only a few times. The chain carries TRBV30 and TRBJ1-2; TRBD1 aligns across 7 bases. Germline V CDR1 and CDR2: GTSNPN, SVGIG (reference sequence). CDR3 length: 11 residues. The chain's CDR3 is CAKGAGYGYTF. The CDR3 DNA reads TGTGCAAAGGGGGCGGGGTATGGCTACACCTTC. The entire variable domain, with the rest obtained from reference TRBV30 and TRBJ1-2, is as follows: SQTIHQWPATLVQPVGSPLSLECTVEGTSNPNLYWYRQAAGRGLQLLFYSVGIGQISSEVPQNLSASRPQDRQFILSSKKLLLSDSGFYLCAKGAGYGYTFGSGTRLTVV.

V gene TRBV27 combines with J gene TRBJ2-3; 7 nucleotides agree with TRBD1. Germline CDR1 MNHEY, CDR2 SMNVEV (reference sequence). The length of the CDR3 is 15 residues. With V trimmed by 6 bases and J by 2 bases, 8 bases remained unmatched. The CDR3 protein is CASRLRGQVTDTQYF. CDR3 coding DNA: TGTGCCAGCAGGTTGAGGGGGCAGGTCACAGATACGCAGTATTTT.

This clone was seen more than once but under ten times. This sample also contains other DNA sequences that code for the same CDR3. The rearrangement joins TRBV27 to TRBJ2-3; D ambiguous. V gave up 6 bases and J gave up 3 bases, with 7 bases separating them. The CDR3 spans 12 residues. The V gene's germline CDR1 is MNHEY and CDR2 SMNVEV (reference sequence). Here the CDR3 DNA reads TGTGCCAGCAGCAGGTCAACAGATACGCAGTATTTT. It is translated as CASSRSTDTQYF.

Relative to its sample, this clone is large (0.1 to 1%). In DNA, the CDR3 is TGTGCCAGCAGCGTAGGGGGAATCGGGTGGGATCAAGAGACCCAGTACTTC. Translated, it gives CASSVGGIGWDQETQYF. J is TRBJ2-5 and V is TRBV9; the D is unclear. CDR3 length: 17 amino acids. Germline assignment: CDR1 SGDLS and CDR2 YYNGEE. Trimming removed 0 bases at V and 2 bases at J, with 17 bases between.

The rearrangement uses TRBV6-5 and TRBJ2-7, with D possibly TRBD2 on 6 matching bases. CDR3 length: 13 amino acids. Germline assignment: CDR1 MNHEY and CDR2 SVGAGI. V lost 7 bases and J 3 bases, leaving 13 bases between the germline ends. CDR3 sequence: CASKPGGDYEQYF. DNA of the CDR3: TGTGCCAGCAAACCCGGGGGAGACTACGAGCAGTACTTC.

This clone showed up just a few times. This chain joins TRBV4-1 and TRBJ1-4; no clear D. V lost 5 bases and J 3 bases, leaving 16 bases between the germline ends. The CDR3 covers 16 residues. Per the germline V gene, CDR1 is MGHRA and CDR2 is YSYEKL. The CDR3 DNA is TGCGCCAGCAGCTTACACAGCGGGTATTCTAATGAAAAACTGTTTTTT. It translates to CASSLHSGYSNEKLFF.

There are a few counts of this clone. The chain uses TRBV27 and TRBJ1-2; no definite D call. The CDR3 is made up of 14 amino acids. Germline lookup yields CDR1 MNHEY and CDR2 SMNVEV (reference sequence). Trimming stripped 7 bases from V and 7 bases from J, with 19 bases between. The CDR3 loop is CASKQSPLSVGYTF. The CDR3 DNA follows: TGTGCCAGCAAACAGAGCCCATTATCAGTTGGCTACACCTTC.

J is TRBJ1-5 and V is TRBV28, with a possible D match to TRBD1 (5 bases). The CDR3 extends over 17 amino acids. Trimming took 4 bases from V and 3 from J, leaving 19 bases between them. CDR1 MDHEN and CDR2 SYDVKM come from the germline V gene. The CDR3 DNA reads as TGTGCCAGCAGTTATGGCCCTTCGGGGGGATCCAATCAGCCCCAGCATTTT. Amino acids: CASSYGPSGGSNQPQHF.

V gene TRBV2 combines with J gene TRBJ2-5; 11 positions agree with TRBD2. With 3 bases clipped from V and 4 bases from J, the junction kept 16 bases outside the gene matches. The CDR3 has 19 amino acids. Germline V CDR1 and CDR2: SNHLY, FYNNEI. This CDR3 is CASSDEDVTSGRMAETQYF. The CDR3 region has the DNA TGTGCCAGCAGTGATGAGGACGTAACTAGCGGGAGAATGGCAGAGACCCAGTACTTC.

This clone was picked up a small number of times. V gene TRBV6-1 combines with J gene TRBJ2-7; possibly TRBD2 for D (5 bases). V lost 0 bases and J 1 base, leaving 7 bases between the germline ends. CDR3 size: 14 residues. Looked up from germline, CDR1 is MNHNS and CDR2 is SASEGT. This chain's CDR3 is CASSEATMSYEQYF. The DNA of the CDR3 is TGTGCCAGCAGTGAAGCGACTATGTCCTACGAGCAGTACTTC.

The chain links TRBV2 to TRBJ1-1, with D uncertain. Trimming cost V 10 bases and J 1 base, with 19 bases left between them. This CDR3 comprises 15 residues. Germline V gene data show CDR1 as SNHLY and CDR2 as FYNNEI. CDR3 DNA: TGTGCCACCAATCCCCACCTTTCGGGGAACACTGAAGCTTTCTTT. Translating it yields CATNPHLSGNTEAFF.

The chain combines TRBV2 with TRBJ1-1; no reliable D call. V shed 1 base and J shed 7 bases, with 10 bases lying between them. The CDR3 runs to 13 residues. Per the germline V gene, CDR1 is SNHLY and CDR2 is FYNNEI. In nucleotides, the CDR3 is TGTGCCAGCAGTGAAGATTTGAAGAGTGAAGCTTTCTTT. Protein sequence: CASSEDLKSEAFF.

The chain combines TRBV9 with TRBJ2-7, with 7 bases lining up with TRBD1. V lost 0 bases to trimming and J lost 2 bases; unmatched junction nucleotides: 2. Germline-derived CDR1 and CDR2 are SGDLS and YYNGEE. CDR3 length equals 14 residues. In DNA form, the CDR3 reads TGTGCCAGCAGCGTAGGACAGGGAACCTACGAGCAGTACTTC. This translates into CASSVGQGTYEQYF.

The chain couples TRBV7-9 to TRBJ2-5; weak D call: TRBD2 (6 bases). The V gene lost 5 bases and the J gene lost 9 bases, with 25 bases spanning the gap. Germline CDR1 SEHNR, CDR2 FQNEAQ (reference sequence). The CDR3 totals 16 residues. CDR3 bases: TGTGCCAGCAGCCCCAGACTAGACTCCCCTCAAGAAGCCCAGTACTTC. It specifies CASSPRLDSPQEAQYF.

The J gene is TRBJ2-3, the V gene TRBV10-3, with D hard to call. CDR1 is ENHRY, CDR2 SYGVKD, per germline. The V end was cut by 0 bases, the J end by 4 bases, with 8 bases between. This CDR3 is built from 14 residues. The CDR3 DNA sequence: TGTGCCATCAGTGAGTCGGTTGATGCAGATACGCAGTATTTT. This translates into CAISESVDADTQYF.

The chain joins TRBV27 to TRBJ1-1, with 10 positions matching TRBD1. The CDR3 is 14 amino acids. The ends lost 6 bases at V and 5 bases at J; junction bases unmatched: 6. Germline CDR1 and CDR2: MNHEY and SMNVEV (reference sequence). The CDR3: CASRRQGAYTEAFF. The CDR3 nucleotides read TGTGCCAGCAGGCGACAGGGGGCATATACTGAAGCTTTCTTT.

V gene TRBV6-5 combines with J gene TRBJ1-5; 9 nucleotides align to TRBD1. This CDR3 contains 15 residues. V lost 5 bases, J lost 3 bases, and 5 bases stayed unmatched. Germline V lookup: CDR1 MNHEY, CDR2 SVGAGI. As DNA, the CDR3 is TGTGCCAGCAGTACCGGGACAGGGATCAATCAGCCCCAGCATTTT. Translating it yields CASSTGTGINQPQHF.

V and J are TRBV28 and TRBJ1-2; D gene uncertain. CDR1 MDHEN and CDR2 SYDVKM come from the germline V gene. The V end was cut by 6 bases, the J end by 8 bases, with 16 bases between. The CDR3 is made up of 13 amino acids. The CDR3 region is CASSPPREEGYTF. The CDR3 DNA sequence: TGTGCCAGCAGCCCCCCACGCGAGGAGGGCTACACCTTC.

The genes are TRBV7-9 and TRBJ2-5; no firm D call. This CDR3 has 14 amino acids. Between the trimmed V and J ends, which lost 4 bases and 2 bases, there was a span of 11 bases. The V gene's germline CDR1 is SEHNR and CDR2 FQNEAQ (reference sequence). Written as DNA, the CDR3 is TGTGCCAGCAGCTCCTGGAAGAAACAAGAGACCCAGTACTTC. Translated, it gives CASSSWKKQETQYF.

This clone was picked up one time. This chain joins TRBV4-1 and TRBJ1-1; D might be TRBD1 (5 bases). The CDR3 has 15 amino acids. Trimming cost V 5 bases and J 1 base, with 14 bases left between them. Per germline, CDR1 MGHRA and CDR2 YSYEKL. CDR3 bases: TGCGCCAGCAGCGCCCTTCAGGGAGAGAACACTGAAGCTTTCTTT. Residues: CASSALQGENTEAFF.

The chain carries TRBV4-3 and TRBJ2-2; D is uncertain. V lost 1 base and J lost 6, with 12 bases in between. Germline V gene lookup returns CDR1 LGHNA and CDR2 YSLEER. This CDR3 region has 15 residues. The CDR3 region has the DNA TGCGCCAGCAGCCAAGGCGTCTTAAGTGCCGGGGAGCTGTTTTTT. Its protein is CASSQGVLSAGELFF.

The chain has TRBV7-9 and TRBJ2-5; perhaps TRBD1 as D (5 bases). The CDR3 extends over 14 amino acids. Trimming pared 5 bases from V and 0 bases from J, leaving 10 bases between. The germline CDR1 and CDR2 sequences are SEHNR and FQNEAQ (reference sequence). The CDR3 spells CASSPTDHQETQYF. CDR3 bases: TGTGCCAGCAGCCCGACAGACCACCAAGAGACCCAGTACTTC. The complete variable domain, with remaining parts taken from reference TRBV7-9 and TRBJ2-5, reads DTGVSQNPRHKITKRGQNVTFRCDPISEHNRLYWYRQTLGQGPEFLTYFQNEAQLEKSRLLSDRFSAERPKGSFSTLEIQRTEQGDSAMYLCASSPTDHQETQYFGPGTRLLVL.

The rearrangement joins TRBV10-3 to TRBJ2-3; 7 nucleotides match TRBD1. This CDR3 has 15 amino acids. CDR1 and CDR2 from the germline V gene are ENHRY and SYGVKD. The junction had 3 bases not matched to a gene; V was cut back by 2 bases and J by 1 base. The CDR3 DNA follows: TGTGCCATCAGTGAGCTGACAGGGCGCACAGATACGCAGTATTTT. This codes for CAISELTGRTDTQYF.

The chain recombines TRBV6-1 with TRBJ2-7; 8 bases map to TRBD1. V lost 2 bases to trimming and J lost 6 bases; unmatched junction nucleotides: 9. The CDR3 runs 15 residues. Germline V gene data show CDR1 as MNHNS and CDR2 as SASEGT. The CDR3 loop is CASSESRTGLGEQYF. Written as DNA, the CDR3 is TGTGCCAGCAGTGAAAGTAGGACAGGGCTCGGCGAGCAGTACTTC.

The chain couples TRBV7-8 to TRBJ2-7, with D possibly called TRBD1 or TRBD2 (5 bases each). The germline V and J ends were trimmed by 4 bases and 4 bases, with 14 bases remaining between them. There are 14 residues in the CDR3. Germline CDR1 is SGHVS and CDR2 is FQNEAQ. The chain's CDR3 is CASSSDGGSYEQYF. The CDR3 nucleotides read TGTGCCAGCAGCTCGGATGGGGGATCTTACGAGCAGTACTTC.